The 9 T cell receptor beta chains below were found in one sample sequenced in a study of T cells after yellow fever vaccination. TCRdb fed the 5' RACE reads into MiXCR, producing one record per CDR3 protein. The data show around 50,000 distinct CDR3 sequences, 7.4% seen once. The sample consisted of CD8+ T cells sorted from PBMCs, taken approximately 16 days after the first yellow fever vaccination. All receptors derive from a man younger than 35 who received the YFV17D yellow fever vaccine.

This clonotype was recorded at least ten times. In nucleotides, the CDR3 is TGTGCCAGCAGCTTAGAGGGGCCAAGCTCCTACAATGAGCAGTTCTTC. Residues: CASSLEGPSSYNEQFF. The genes are TRBV7-2 and TRBJ2-1; a possible D gene is TRBD1 (5 bases). Germline CDR1 reads SGHTA; CDR2 reads FQGNSA. This CDR3 has 16 residues. V lost 1 base, J lost 0 bases, and 10 bases lay in between. Based on the CDR3 plus reference TRBV7-2 and TRBJ2-1, the full variable domain is GAGVSQSPSNKVTEKGKDVELRCDPISGHTALYWYRQSLGQGLEFLIYFQGNSAPDKSGLPSDRFSAERTGGSVSTLTIQRTQQEDSAVYLCASSLEGPSSYNEQFFGPGTRLTVL.

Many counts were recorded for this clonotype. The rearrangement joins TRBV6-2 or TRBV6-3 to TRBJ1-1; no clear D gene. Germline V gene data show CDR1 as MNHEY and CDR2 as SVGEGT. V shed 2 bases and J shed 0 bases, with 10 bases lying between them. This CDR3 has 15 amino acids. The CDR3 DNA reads TGTGCCAGCAGTTACCTGGAGAACTTGAACACTGAAGCTTTCTTT. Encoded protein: CASSYLENLNTEAFF.

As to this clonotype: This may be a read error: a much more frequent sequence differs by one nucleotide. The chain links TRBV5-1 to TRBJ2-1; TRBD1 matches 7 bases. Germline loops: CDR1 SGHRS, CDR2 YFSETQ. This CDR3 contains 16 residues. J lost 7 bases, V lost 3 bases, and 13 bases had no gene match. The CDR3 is CASSSPTGTDQNEQFF. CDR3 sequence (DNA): TGCGCCAGCAGCTCACCAACCGGGACAGATCAGAATGAGCAGTTCTTC.

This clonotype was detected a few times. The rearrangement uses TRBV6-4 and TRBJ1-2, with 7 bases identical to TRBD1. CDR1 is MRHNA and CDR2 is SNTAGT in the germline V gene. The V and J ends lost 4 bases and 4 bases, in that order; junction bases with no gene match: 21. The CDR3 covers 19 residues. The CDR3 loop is CASSALSGFQGESGYGYTF. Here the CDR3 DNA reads TGTGCCAGCAGTGCCTTGTCCGGGTTTCAGGGGGAGAGCGGCTATGGCTACACCTTC.

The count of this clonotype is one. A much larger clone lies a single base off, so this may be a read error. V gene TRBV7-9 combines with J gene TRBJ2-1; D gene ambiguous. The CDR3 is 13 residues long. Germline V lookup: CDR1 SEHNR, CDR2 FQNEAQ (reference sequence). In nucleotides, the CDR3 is TGTGCCAGCAGGGCAGGAGCCTACAATGAGCATTTCTTC. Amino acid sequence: CASRAGAYNEHFF.

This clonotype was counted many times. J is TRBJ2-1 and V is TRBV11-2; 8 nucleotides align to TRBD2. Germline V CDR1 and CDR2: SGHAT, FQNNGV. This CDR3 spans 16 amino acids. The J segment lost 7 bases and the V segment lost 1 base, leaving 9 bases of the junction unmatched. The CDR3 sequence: CASSLAPGGLMNEQFF. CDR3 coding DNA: TGTGCCAGCAGCTTAGCCCCGGGGGGGCTTATGAATGAGCAGTTCTTC.

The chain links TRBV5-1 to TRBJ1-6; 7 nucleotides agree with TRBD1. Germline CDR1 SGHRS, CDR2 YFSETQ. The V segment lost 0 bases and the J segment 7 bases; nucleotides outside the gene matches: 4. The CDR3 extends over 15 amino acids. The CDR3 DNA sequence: TGCGCCAGCAGCTTGGACAGGGGAATGAATTCACCCCTCCACTTT. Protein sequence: CASSLDRGMNSPLHF.

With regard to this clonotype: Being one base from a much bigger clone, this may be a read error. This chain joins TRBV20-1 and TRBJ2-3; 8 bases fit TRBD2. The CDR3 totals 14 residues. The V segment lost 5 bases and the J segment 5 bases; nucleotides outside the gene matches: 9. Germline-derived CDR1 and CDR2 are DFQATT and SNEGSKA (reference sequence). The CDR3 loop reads CSAGTRRSRDTQYF. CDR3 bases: TGCAGTGCTGGGACTAGAAGGTCCAGAGATACGCAGTATTTT.

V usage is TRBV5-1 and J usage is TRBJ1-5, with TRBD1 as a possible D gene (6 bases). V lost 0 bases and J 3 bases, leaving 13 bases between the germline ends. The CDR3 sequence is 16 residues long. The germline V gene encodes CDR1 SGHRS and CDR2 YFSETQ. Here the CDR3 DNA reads TGCGCCAGCAGCTTGGGGCACGGACAGCCCAATCAGCCCCAGCATTTT. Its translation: CASSLGHGQPNQPQHF.